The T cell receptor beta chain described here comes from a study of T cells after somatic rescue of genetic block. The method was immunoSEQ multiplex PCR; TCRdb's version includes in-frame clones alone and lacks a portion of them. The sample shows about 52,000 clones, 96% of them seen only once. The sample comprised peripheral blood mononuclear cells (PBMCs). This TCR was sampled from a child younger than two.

The CDR3 DNA is TGCGCCAGCAGTGCGGGACTAGCCTACGAGCAGTACTTC. It codes for CASSAGLAYEQYF. This chain connects TRBV10-1 to TRBJ2-7; 8 bases map to TRBD2. In germline, CDR1 is WNHNN, CDR2 SYGVQD (reference sequence). The CDR3 contains 13 residues. Unmatched junction bases numbered 1, after V lost 4 bases and J lost 2 bases.